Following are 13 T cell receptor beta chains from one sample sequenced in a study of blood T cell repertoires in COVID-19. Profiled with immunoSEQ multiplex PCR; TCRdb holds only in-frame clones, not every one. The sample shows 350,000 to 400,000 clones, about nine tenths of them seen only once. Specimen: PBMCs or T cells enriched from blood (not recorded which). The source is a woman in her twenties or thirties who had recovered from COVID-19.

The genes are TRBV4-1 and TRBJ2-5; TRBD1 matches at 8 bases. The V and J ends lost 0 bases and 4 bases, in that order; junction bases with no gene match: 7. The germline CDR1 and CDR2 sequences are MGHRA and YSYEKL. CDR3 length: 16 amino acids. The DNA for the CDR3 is TGCGCCAGCAGCCAAGAGTCCCCAGGGGGCAGAGAGACCCAGTACTTC. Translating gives CASSQESPGGRETQYF.

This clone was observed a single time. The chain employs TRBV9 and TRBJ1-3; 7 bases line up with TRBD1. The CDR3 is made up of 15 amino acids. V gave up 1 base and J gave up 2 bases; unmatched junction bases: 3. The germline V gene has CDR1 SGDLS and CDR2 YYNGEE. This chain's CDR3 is CASSVLGQPGNTIYF. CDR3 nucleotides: TGTGCCAGCAGCGTATTGGGACAGCCTGGAAACACCATATATTTT. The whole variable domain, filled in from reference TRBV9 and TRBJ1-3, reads DSGVTQTPKHLITATGQRVTLRCSPRSGDLSVYWYQQSLDQGLQFLIQYYNGEERAKGNILERFSAQQFPDLHSELNLSSLELGDSALYFCASSVLGQPGNTIYFGEGSWLTVV.

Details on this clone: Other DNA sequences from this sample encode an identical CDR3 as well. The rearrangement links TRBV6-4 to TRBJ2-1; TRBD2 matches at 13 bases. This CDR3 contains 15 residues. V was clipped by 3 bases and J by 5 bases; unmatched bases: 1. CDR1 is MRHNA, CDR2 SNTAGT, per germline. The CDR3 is CASSDGLAGDNEQFF. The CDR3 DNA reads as TGTGCCAGCAGTGATGGACTAGCGGGAGACAATGAGCAGTTCTTC.

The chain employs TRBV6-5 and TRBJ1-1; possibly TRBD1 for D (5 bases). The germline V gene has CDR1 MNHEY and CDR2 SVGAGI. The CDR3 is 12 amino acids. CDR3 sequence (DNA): TGTGCTACCAGACGGACAAACACTGAAGCTTTCTTT. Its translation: CATRRTNTEAFF.

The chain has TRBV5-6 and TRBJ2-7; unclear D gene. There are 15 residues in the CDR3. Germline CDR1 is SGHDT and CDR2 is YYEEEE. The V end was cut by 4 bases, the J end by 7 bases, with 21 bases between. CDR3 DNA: TGTGCCAGCAGCCTTGCCGTGCGGATGGTGGCTGAGCAGTACTTC. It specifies CASSLAVRMVAEQYF. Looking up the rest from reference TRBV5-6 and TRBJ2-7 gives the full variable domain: DAGVTQSPTHLIKTRGQQVTLRCSPKSGHDTVSWYQQALGQGPQFIFQYYEEEERQRGNFPDRFSGHQFPNYSSELNVNALLLGDSALYLCASSLAVRMVAEQYFGPGTRLTVT.

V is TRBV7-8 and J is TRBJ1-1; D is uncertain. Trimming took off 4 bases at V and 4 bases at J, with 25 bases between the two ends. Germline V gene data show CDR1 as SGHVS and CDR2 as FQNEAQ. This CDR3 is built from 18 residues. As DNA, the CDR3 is TGTGCCAGCAGCTCGCTAGCGGGAGAGCGGAGGTTTGTCACTGAAGCTTTCTTT. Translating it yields CASSSLAGERRFVTEAFF.

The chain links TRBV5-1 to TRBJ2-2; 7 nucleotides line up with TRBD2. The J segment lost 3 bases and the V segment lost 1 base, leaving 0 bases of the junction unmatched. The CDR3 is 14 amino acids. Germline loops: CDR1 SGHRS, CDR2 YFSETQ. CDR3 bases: TGCGCCAGCAGCTTGACTAGCGACACCGGGGAGCTGTTTTTT. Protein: CASSLTSDTGELFF.

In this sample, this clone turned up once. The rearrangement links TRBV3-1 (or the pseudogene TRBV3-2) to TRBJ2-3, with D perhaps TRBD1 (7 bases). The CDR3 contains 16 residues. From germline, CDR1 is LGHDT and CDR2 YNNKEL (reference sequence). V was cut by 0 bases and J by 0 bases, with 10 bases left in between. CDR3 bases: TGTGCCAGCAGCCAAGACCAGGGGGGAAGCACAGATACGCAGTATTTT. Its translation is CASSQDQGGSTDTQYF.

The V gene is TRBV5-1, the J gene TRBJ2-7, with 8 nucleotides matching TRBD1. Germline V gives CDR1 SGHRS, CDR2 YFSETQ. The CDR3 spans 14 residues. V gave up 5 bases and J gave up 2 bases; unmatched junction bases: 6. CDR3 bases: TGCGCCAGCAGTTTTGGGACAGGAGCCTACGAGCAGTACTTC. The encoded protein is CASSFGTGAYEQYF.

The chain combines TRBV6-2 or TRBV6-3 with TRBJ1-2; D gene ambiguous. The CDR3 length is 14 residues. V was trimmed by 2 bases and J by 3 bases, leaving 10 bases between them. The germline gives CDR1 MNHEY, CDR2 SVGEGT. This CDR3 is CASSYAVEYYGYTF. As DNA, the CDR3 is TGTGCCAGCAGTTACGCGGTGGAGTACTATGGCTACACCTTC.

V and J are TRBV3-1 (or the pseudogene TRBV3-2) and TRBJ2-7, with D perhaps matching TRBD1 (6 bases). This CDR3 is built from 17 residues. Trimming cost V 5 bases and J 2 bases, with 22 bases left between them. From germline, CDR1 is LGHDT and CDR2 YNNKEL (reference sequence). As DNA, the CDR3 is TGTGCCAGCAGCGACCGGGACACATTAACCGCGGCCTACGAGCAGTACTTC. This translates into CASSDRDTLTAAYEQYF.

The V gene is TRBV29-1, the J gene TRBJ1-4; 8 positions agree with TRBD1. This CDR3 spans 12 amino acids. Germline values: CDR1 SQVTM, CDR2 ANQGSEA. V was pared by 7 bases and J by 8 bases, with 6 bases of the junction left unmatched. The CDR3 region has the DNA TGCAGCGCCGGACAGGGAAGCGAAAAACTGTTTTTT. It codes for CSAGQGSEKLFF.

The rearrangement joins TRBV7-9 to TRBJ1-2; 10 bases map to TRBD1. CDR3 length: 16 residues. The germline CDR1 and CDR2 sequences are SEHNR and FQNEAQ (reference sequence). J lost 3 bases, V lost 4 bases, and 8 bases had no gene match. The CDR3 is CASSYPTGGADYGYTF. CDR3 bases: TGTGCCAGCAGCTACCCGACAGGGGGCGCGGACTATGGCTACACCTTC. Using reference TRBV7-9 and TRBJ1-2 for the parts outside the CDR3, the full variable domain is DTGVSQNPRHKITKRGQNVTFRCDPISEHNRLYWYRQTLGQGPEFLTYFQNEAQLEKSRLLSDRFSAERPKGSFSTLEIQRTEQGDSAMYLCASSYPTGGADYGYTFGSGTRLTVV.